Listed below are T cell receptor beta chains from one sample, sequenced in a study of T cell responses to AZD1222 COVID-19 vaccine. Sequencing was performed with immunoSEQ multiplex PCR; in TCRdb, only in-frame clones are kept and a portion is missing. The sample holds 110,000 to 150,000 clones; approximately 94% are singletons and the top ten take over 7.5%. Sequencing used peripheral blood, obtained on day 0 of AZD1222 vaccination. Source of these receptors: an adult in good health. CDR3s include the opening cysteine and the closing phenylalanine or tryptophan. The D gene is left open where the match is weak. Size tells how often a clone was seen (once, few, many) or the class of an expanded clone, and some rows leave it out.

d_call j_call v_call clone_size cdr3_aa cdr3_nt
TRBD2 TRBJ2-5 TRBV18 NA CASSPTSGEETQYF TGTGCCAGCTCACCGACTAGCGGGGAAGAGACCCAGTACTTC
NA TRBJ2-7 TRBV7-3 NA CASSEGPPYEQYF TGTGCCAGCAGCGAGGGACCGCCCTACGAGCAGTACTTC
NA TRBJ1-2 TRBV5-6 NA CASSHIQGRSAYGYTF TGTGCCAGCAGCCATATTCAGGGCCGGAGCGCATATGGCTACACCTTC
TRBD2 TRBJ2-3 TRBV6-9 once CASSLKAGGQYF TGTGCCAGCAGTTTAAAGGCGGGAGGGCAGTATTTT
NA TRBJ2-4 TRBV7-2 NA CASSRGAGLNRNIQYF TGTGCCAGCAGCCGGGGGGCCGGGTTGAATAGGAACATTCAGTACTTC
NA TRBJ1-2 TRBV28 NA CASSPHLYGYTF TGTGCCAGCAGCCCGCACCTCTATGGCTACACCTTC
NA TRBJ2-7 TRBV7-9 NA CASSLGGDEQYF TGTGCCAGCAGCTTAGGGGGGGACGAGCAGTACTTC
NA TRBJ2-7 TRBV2 NA CASAPGGWGEQYF TGTGCCAGCGCCCCGGGGGGCTGGGGGGAGCAGTACTTC
NA TRBJ1-3 TRBV7-8 NA CASSWGNTIYF TGTGCCAGCAGCTGGGGAAACACCATATATTTT
TRBD1 TRBJ1-1 TRBV5-3 NA CATGQGGAEAFF TGTGCCACCGGACAGGGTGGCGCTGAAGCTTTCTTT
NA TRBJ2-1 TRBV4-2 NA CASSQDTSNEQFF TGTGCCAGCAGCCAAGATACGAGCAATGAGCAGTTCTTC
TRBD1 TRBJ2-1 TRBV19 NA CASSRGQVRNEQFF TGTGCCAGTAGTAGGGGACAGGTAAGAAATGAGCAGTTCTTC
NA TRBJ2-7 TRBV6-6 NA CASSYLRFEQYF TGTGCCAGCAGTTACCTCCGGTTCGAGCAGTACTTC
NA TRBJ1-6 TRBV5-1 NA CASSLGQSYSPLHF TGCGCCAGCAGCTTGGGACAGTCCTATTCACCCCTCCACTTT
NA TRBJ2-2 TRBV5-5 NA CASSWGGVGTGELFF TGTGCCAGCAGCTGGGGTGGGGTCGGCACCGGGGAGCTGTTTTTT
NA TRBJ1-5 TRBV3-1/TRBV3-2 NA CASSPRGGNQPQHF TGTGCCAGCAGTCCCAGGGGCGGCAATCAGCCCCAGCATTTT
NA TRBJ2-2 TRBV7-3 NA CASSLTAGPPGTGELFF TGTGCCAGCAGCTTAACGGCGGGGCCCCCCGGCACCGGGGAGCTGTTTTTT
NA TRBJ2-1 TRBV6-5 NA CASSYQASEPYNEQFF TGTGCCAGCAGTTATCAGGCGTCAGAACCCTACAATGAGCAGTTCTTC
TRBD1 TRBJ1-1 TRBV5-1 NA CASSLGDRGFGTEAFF TGCGCCAGCAGCTTGGGGGACAGGGGGTTTGGTACTGAAGCTTTCTTT
TRBD1 TRBJ2-7 TRBV10-3 NA CAISWTGAYEQYF TGTGCCATCAGCTGGACAGGGGCCTACGAGCAGTACTTC
NA TRBJ1-1 TRBV28 NA CASSYEALNTEAFF TGTGCCAGCAGCTATGAGGCCCTGAACACTGAAGCTTTCTTT
TRBD2 TRBJ2-3 TRBV5-8 once CASSQGLAVLTDTQYF TGTGCCAGCAGCCAGGGACTAGCGGTTCTCACAGATACGCAGTATTTT
TRBD2 TRBJ2-2 TRBV7-9 NA CASTTSSGAKELFF TGTGCCAGCACGACTTCTAGCGGGGCCAAGGAGCTGTTTTTT
NA TRBJ1-1 TRBV6-1 NA CASSDILPEAFF TGTGCCAGCAGTGATATTCTCCCCGAAGCTTTCTTT
NA TRBJ2-1 TRBV19 NA CATRQDYNEQFF TGTGCCACTCGGCAGGATTACAATGAGCAGTTCTTC
TRBD1 TRBJ1-4 TRBV7-3 NA CASSSTFGTGLEKLFF TGTGCCAGCAGCTCTACCTTCGGGACAGGGCTTGAAAAACTGTTTTTT